The 23 T cell receptor beta chains below all came from one sample that was sequenced in a study of blood T cell repertoires in COVID-19. Assay used: immunoSEQ multiplex PCR; TCRdb lists only in-frame clones, some missing. The sample lists 200,000 to 250,000 clones; around 90% were seen once. What was sequenced was PBMCs or T cells enriched from blood (not recorded which). Every receptor here comes from a man between 25 and 39 years old who had been exposed to COVID-19.

The chain links TRBV4-1 to TRBJ2-2, with 11 bases identical to TRBD2. The V gene's germline CDR1 is MGHRA and CDR2 YSYEKL. Trimming at V came to 0 bases and at J to 10 bases, leaving 4 bases not matched to a gene. This CDR3 region has 15 residues. The CDR3 here is CASSQELAGDVELFF. The CDR3 region has the DNA TGCGCCAGCAGCCAAGAACTAGCGGGGGACGTGGAGCTGTTTTTT.

A few counts support this clone. The genes are TRBV15 and TRBJ2-7, with 7 bases identical to TRBD2. This CDR3 is built from 13 residues. CDR1 and CDR2 from the germline V gene are LNHNV and YYDKDF (reference sequence). The junction had 5 bases not matched to a gene; V was cut back by 2 bases and J by 7 bases. CDR3 DNA sequence: TGTGCCACCAGCAGAAGCGGGGCTGGGGAGCAGTACTTC. It codes for CATSRSGAGEQYF.

The genes are TRBV27 and TRBJ1-5; D possibly corresponds to TRBD1 (5 bases). The CDR3 length is 14 residues. Per germline, CDR1 MNHEY and CDR2 SMNVEV (reference sequence). V was clipped by 0 bases and J by 4 bases, with 7 bases between them. CDR3 sequence (DNA): TGTGCCAGCAGTTTATCGGGGGGAAATCAGCCCCAGCATTTT. Amino acids: CASSLSGGNQPQHF.

The rearrangement links TRBV11-2 to TRBJ1-3; D call uncertain. The ends were cut back, 0 bases at V and 3 bases at J, with 6 bases in the middle. Germline CDR1 and CDR2: SGHAT and FQNNGV. The CDR3 consists of 14 residues. In DNA, the CDR3 is TGTGCCAGCAGCTTAGATCCAAATGGAAACACCATATATTTT. It yields the protein CASSLDPNGNTIYF. Full variable domain (rest looked up from reference TRBV11-2 and TRBJ1-3): EAGVAQSPRYKIIEKRQSVAFWCNPISGHATLYWYQQILGQGPKLLIQFQNNGVVDDSQLPKDRFSAERLKGVDSTLKIQPAKLEDSAVYLCASSLDPNGNTIYFGEGSWLTVV.

The V gene is TRBV5-5, the J gene TRBJ2-7; 9 positions agree with TRBD1. There are 15 residues in the CDR3. Germline V CDR1 and CDR2: SGHKS, YYEKEE (reference sequence). Losses at the gene ends were 4 bases for V and 4 bases for J; bases not matched to a gene: 9. The CDR3 is CASSGRGQGSYEQYF. Written as DNA, the CDR3 is TGTGCCAGCAGCGGGAGGGGACAGGGCAGTTACGAGCAGTACTTC.

The chain has TRBV6-2 or TRBV6-3 and TRBJ1-5; the match to TRBD1 covers 7 bases. The CDR3 covers 15 residues. Losses at the gene ends were 3 bases for V and 3 bases for J; bases not matched to a gene: 5. Germline V gives CDR1 MNHEY, CDR2 SVGEGT. In nucleotides, the CDR3 is TGTGCCAGCAGTTATTTGGGACAGTCCAATCAGCCCCAGCATTTT. Residues: CASSYLGQSNQPQHF.

The rearrangement uses TRBV19 and TRBJ2-3; perhaps TRBD1 as D (6 bases). This CDR3 has 15 amino acids. V was shortened by 10 bases and J by 1 base, with 18 bases between the two germline ends. The germline gives CDR1 LNHDA, CDR2 SQIVND (reference sequence). The CDR3: CATRGVGARTDTQYF. DNA for the CDR3: TGTGCCACCAGAGGGGTGGGGGCTCGCACAGATACGCAGTATTTT.

The V gene is TRBV4-3, the J gene TRBJ2-2; TRBD1 aligns across 7 bases. V shed 0 bases and J 5 bases; nucleotides not matched to a gene: 9. The CDR3 has 17 amino acids. Germline V CDR1 and CDR2: LGHNA, YSLEER. CDR3 sequence (DNA): TGCGCCAGCAGCCAAGATACTAGAGGGGGCGCGACCGGGGAGCTGTTTTTT. Amino acid sequence: CASSQDTRGGATGELFF.

This chain connects TRBV12-3 or TRBV12-4 to TRBJ1-6; no reliable D call. The CDR3 is 13 amino acids. V was cut by 4 bases and J by 5 bases, with 6 bases left in between. CDR3 loop: CASSSVHNSPLHF. The CDR3 region has the DNA TGTGCCAGCAGTTCGGTCCATAATTCACCCCTCCACTTT.

Only one count was recorded for this clone. The V call is TRBV19, the J call TRBJ1-1; D uncertain. CDR1 and CDR2 from the germline V gene are LNHDA and SQIVND (reference sequence). With 3 bases removed from V and 6 bases from J, the gap between germline ends came to 11 bases. The CDR3 totals 13 residues. CDR3: CASSIGDRAEAFF. CDR3 DNA sequence: TGTGCCAGTAGTATCGGGGATCGTGCTGAAGCTTTCTTT.

The chain couples TRBV27 to TRBJ2-2; D might be TRBD2 (5 bases). This CDR3 is built from 15 residues. V lost 2 bases and J lost 5, with 12 bases in between. CDR1 and CDR2 (germline): MNHEY, SMNVEV (reference sequence). This CDR3 is CASSLRGVGTGELFF. The CDR3 nucleotides are TGTGCCAGCAGTTTACGGGGAGTTGGTACCGGGGAGCTGTTTTTT.

The chain employs TRBV13 and TRBJ2-2; D gene uncertain. The CDR3 is 12 amino acids. Germline V gene lookup returns CDR1 PRHDT and CDR2 FYEKMQ (reference sequence). Trimming pared 3 bases from V and 7 bases from J, leaving 6 bases between. For the CDR3, the DNA is TGTGCCAGCAGCTTTGGTAGCGGGGAGCTGTTTTTT. This gives the protein CASSFGSGELFF.

The V call is TRBV5-5, the J call TRBJ2-1; tentative D call: TRBD1 (5 bases). V was trimmed by 6 bases and J by 7 bases, leaving 8 bases between them. This CDR3 contains 11 residues. In germline, CDR1 is SGHKS, CDR2 YYEKEE (reference sequence). The CDR3 nucleotides are TGTGCCAGCACCCCAGGGAATGAGCAGTTCTTC. Amino acids: CASTPGNEQFF.

The gene calls are TRBV3-1 (or the pseudogene TRBV3-2) and TRBJ1-3; unclear D gene. The CDR3 has 14 amino acids. Germline-derived CDR1 and CDR2 are LGHDT and YNNKEL (reference sequence). Trimming cost V 1 base and J 6 bases, with 10 bases left between them. This chain's CDR3 is CASSQVGRSNTIYF. DNA for the CDR3: TGTGCCAGCAGCCAAGTTGGCAGGTCAAACACCATATATTTT.

V and J are TRBV3-1 (or the pseudogene TRBV3-2) and TRBJ2-7; TRBD2 might be the D (6 bases). The germline CDR1 and CDR2 sequences are LGHDT and YNNKEL (reference sequence). Trimming removed 1 base at V and 2 bases at J, with 12 bases between. The CDR3 sequence is 15 residues long. The CDR3 protein is CASSQGVGRTYEQYF. As DNA, the CDR3 is TGTGCCAGCAGCCAAGGCGTGGGGAGGACCTACGAGCAGTACTTC.

J is TRBJ1-1 and V is TRBV2, with 7 bases that match TRBD1. With V trimmed by 9 bases and J by 9 bases, 16 bases remained unmatched. The CDR3 runs 14 residues. Germline assignment: CDR1 SNHLY and CDR2 FYNNEI. CDR3 in DNA: TGTGCCAGATCTACCGGGACAGACGCCTACAAAGCTTTCTTT. This encodes CARSTGTDAYKAFF.

V and J are TRBV3-1 (or the pseudogene TRBV3-2) and TRBJ2-1; 15 nucleotides match TRBD2. CDR3 size: 15 residues. With V trimmed by 1 base and J by 12 bases, 4 bases remained unmatched. Germline lookup yields CDR1 LGHDT and CDR2 YNNKEL (reference sequence). CDR3 coding DNA: TGTGCCAGCAGCCAAGGTGGACTAGCGGGGGGGCGGCAGTTCTTC. Protein: CASSQGGLAGGRQFF.

The chain couples TRBV19 to TRBJ2-1; D is undetermined. Trimming cost V 4 bases and J 8 bases, with 12 bases left between them. The germline V gene encodes CDR1 LNHDA and CDR2 SQIVND (reference sequence). This CDR3 is built from 13 residues. The CDR3 region has the DNA TGTGCCAGTAGTACCCAGAAACGGGATGAGCAGTTCTTC. It encodes CASSTQKRDEQFF.

The chain links TRBV5-1 to TRBJ2-5; D is uncertain. The CDR3 runs 10 residues. The germline V gene encodes CDR1 SGHRS and CDR2 YFSETQ. V lost 7 bases and J lost 5, with 6 bases in between. For the CDR3, the DNA is TGCGCCAGCCACGGGGAGACCCAGTACTTC. As protein: CASHGETQYF. The whole variable domain, filled in from reference TRBV5-1 and TRBJ2-5, reads KAGVTQTPRYLIKTRGQQVTLSCSPISGHRSVSWYQQTPGQGLQFLFEYFSETQRNKGNFPGRFSGRQFSNSRSEMNVSTLELGDSALYLCASHGETQYFGPGTRLLVL.

The chain couples TRBV25-1 to TRBJ2-7, with 8 bases identical to TRBD1. Germline loops: CDR1 MGHDK, CDR2 SYGVNS. Unmatched junction bases numbered 7, after V lost 0 bases and J lost 3 bases. The CDR3 extends over 16 amino acids. Written as DNA, the CDR3 is TGTGCCAGCAGTGAATATGGCAGGGGGCCGCACTACGAGCAGTACTTC. Translating gives CASSEYGRGPHYEQYF.

The chain joins TRBV4-1 to TRBJ1-5; the D gene is possibly TRBD1 (6 bases). From germline, CDR1 is MGHRA and CDR2 YSYEKL. Trimming cost V 0 bases and J 10 bases, with 19 bases left between them. This CDR3 spans 16 amino acids. The CDR3 region has the DNA TGCGCCAGCAGCCAAGAGGACCGGGGGGCCGGGGGACCCCAGCATTTT. It yields the protein CASSQEDRGAGGPQHF.

The genes are TRBV2 and TRBJ2-3; possible D gene TRBD1, 6 bases. This CDR3 is 13 amino acids long. Germline CDR1 reads SNHLY; CDR2 reads FYNNEI. The V and J ends lost 7 bases and 4 bases respectively, with 12 bases between them. CDR3 coding DNA: TGTGCCAGCAAATGGGGGCCCCCAGATACGCAGTATTTT. It translates to CASKWGPPDTQYF.

The chain couples TRBV6-5 to TRBJ1-4; D perhaps matches TRBD1 (5 bases). V was cut by 6 bases and J by 8 bases, with 19 bases left in between. The germline V gene has CDR1 MNHEY and CDR2 SVGAGI. The CDR3 is made up of 15 amino acids. CDR3 nucleotide sequence: TGTGCCAGCAGCCAATCGCCGGGGGGAAGAGAAAAACTGTTTTTT. This encodes CASSQSPGGREKLFF.